Each of the 24 T cell receptor beta chains below was sequenced from the same sample in a study of cytomegalovirus exposure and HLA in healthy donors. Profiled with immunoSEQ multiplex PCR; TCRdb holds only in-frame clones, not every one. The table has about 160,000 clones, over 85% seen once. The specimen was PBMCs. All receptors derive from a woman younger than 35 in good health and CMV-seropositive.

The chain combines TRBV7-6 with TRBJ2-7; tentative D call: TRBD2 (5 bases). CDR3 length: 12 residues. The germline V and J ends were trimmed by 4 bases and 7 bases, with 11 bases remaining between them. The germline V gene has CDR1 SGHVS and CDR2 FNYEAQ. CDR3 sequence (DNA): TGTGCCAGCAGCTATAGACGGGGTGAGCAGTACTTC. It yields the protein CASSYRRGEQYF.

The chain links TRBV5-5 to TRBJ1-2; D is undetermined. The V end lost 4 bases, the J end lost 7 bases, and 14 bases lay between the germline ends. The CDR3 sequence is 13 residues long. Germline CDR1 and CDR2: SGHKS and YYEKEE (reference sequence). The CDR3 region has the DNA TGTGCCAGCAGCCAAACTGTGGGCTCTGGCTACACCTTC. Its protein product is CASSQTVGSGYTF.

The CDR3 sequence: CAWSVLYGYTF. For the CDR3, the DNA is TGTGCCTGGAGTGTCCTCTATGGCTACACCTTC. The chain carries TRBV30 and TRBJ1-2; D not certain. The CDR3 is 11 residues long. The germline V gene encodes CDR1 GTSNPN and CDR2 SVGIG (reference sequence). V dropped 0 bases and J dropped 4 bases, with 3 bases sitting between them.

The V call is TRBV5-6, the J call TRBJ2-3, with TRBD2 matching over 15 bases. V gave up 4 bases and J gave up 4 bases; unmatched junction bases: 13. Germline CDR1 reads SGHDT; CDR2 reads YYEEEE. The CDR3 extends over 19 amino acids. The CDR3 reads CASSPCCYGLAGGPDTQYF. In nucleotides, the CDR3 is TGTGCCAGCAGCCCATGTTGCTATGGACTAGCGGGAGGGCCAGATACGCAGTATTTT.

The chain couples TRBV6-5 to TRBJ1-1, with a weak D call TRBD1 (6 bases). Trimming left V 2 bases short and J 1 base short, with 11 bases between. The CDR3 has 15 residues. Looked up from germline, CDR1 is MNHEY and CDR2 is SVGAGI. CDR3 region: CASSYGGGQNTEAFF. CDR3 DNA sequence: TGTGCCAGCAGTTACGGCGGGGGCCAGAACACTGAAGCTTTCTTT.

The genes are TRBV10-1 and TRBJ2-1, with D possibly being TRBD2 (5 bases). Germline CDR1 WNHNN, CDR2 SYGVQD (reference sequence). The germline V and J ends were trimmed by 4 bases and 5 bases, with 15 bases remaining between them. The CDR3 length is 15 residues. This chain's CDR3 is CASSVDPRGNNEQFF. The CDR3, as DNA: TGCGCCAGCAGTGTTGACCCCAGAGGGAACAATGAGCAGTTCTTC.

The chain couples TRBV28 to TRBJ2-5, with TRBD1 identical over 9 bases. Germline CDR1 is MDHEN and CDR2 is SYDVKM. The CDR3 contains 14 residues. Trimming removed 2 bases from V and 7 bases from J; junction bases left unmatched: 5. Here the CDR3 reads CASSLPPGQGTQYF. CDR3 DNA: TGTGCCAGCAGTTTACCTCCGGGACAGGGGACCCAGTACTTC. The complete variable domain, with remaining parts taken from reference TRBV28 and TRBJ2-5, reads DVKVTQSSRYLVKRTGEKVFLECVQDMDHENMFWYRQDPGLGLRLIYFSYDVKMKEKGDIPEGYSVSREKKERFSLILESASTNQTSMYLCASSLPPGQGTQYFGPGTRLLVL.

The table lists this clone with a count of one. The chain uses TRBV28 and TRBJ2-7, with 7 bases that match TRBD1. Per the germline V gene, CDR1 is MDHEN and CDR2 is SYDVKM. V lost 3 bases and J lost 2; bases outside the gene matches: 4. This CDR3 comprises 14 residues. Here the CDR3 DNA reads TGTGCCAGCAGTTTCGGGGACAGTGCCTACGAGCAGTACTTC. This gives the protein CASSFGDSAYEQYF.

The CDR3 loop reads CASNRGLETQYF. DNA of the CDR3: TGTGCCTCCAACAGGGGGCTGGAGACCCAGTACTTC. The genes are TRBV30 and TRBJ2-5; TRBD1 agrees at 9 bases. J gave up 5 bases and V 7 bases, and 5 bases lay outside the gene matches. Germline values: CDR1 GTSNPN, CDR2 SVGIG (reference sequence). The CDR3 runs 12 residues.

DNA of the CDR3: TGTGCCAGCAGCACTCGACTGGCCTCCGAGCAGTACTTC. Its translation: CASSTRLASEQYF. The chain employs TRBV11-2 and TRBJ2-7; D remains unclear. CDR3 size: 13 residues. The V gene lost 5 bases and the J gene lost 6 bases, with 14 bases spanning the gap. Per germline, CDR1 SGHAT and CDR2 FQNNGV.

The chain employs TRBV19 and TRBJ1-1, with D possibly being TRBD1 (5 bases). The CDR3 length is 17 residues. V was clipped by 4 bases and J by 8 bases, with 26 bases between them. Germline values: CDR1 LNHDA, CDR2 SQIVND (reference sequence). CDR3 loop: CASSSLYRGGSGWEAFF. CDR3 sequence (DNA): TGTGCCAGTAGTAGCCTCTATAGGGGAGGCTCGGGATGGGAAGCTTTCTTT.

The chain has TRBV10-2 and TRBJ2-1, with D perhaps TRBD2 (5 bases). Germline lookup yields CDR1 WSHSY and CDR2 SAAADI. This CDR3 is 13 amino acids long. Trimming cost V 10 bases and J 10 bases, with 20 bases left between them. The CDR3 coding sequence is TGCGCCACGACGGGCCCGGGTCTAGCAGAGCAGTTCTTC. As protein: CATTGPGLAEQFF.

The V and J genes are TRBV11-2 and TRBJ2-2; TRBD2 matches at 10 bases. The CDR3 runs 18 residues. Trimming cost V 2 bases and J 6 bases; bases outside gene matches: 12. CDR1 SGHAT and CDR2 FQNNGV come from the germline V gene. The CDR3 reads CASSLMASGSGVAGELFF. The CDR3 coding sequence is TGTGCCAGCAGCTTAATGGCTAGCGGGAGCGGAGTGGCCGGGGAGCTGTTTTTT.

This rearrangement joins TRBV5-1 to TRBJ2-1; D perhaps matches TRBD1 (5 bases). Trimming stripped 4 bases from V and 7 bases from J, with 15 bases between. The germline CDR1 and CDR2 sequences are SGHRS and YFSETQ. The CDR3 contains 14 residues. The CDR3 DNA reads TGCGCCAGCAGCCCGGTTGTCTCAGGGAATGAGCAGTTCTTC. Protein: CASSPVVSGNEQFF.

The CDR3 DNA follows: TGTGCCAGCAGTGCACCATTCCCGGGACAGGGGGCCTTGAACACTGAAGCTTTCTTT. Its translation is CASSAPFPGQGALNTEAFF. The chain has TRBV6-1 and TRBJ1-1, with 12 bases aligning to TRBD1. Germline V gene data show CDR1 as MNHNS and CDR2 as SASEGT. This CDR3 region has 19 residues. After removal of 4 bases from V and 0 bases from J, the junction contained 12 bases not matched to a gene.

The chain recombines TRBV28 with TRBJ1-5; weak D call: TRBD1 (5 bases). V was cut by 2 bases and J by 7 bases, with 15 bases left in between. Germline lookup yields CDR1 MDHEN and CDR2 SYDVKM. This CDR3 is 15 amino acids long. The DNA of the CDR3 is TGTGCCAGCAGTTTAACGGGGGAAACTAACCAGCCCCAGCATTTT. Translated, it gives CASSLTGETNQPQHF.

This sequence joins TRBV30 and TRBJ2-7; D is unresolved. V lost 3 bases and J 5 bases, leaving 11 bases between the germline ends. CDR3 length: 12 residues. Germline CDR1 and CDR2: GTSNPN and SVGIG (reference sequence). CDR3 region: CAWSVQRDEQYF. The DNA for the CDR3 is TGTGCCTGGAGCGTACAACGGGACGAGCAGTACTTC. The whole variable domain, remainder taken from reference TRBV30 and TRBJ2-7, is SQTIHQWPATLVQPVGSPLSLECTVEGTSNPNLYWYRQAAGRGLQLLFYSVGIGQISSEVPQNLSASRPQDRQFILSSKKLLLSDSGFYLCAWSVQRDEQYFGPGTRLTVT.

J is TRBJ1-5 and V is TRBV4-1; D gene uncertain. The CDR3 loop spans 16 amino acids. In germline, CDR1 is MGHRA, CDR2 YSYEKL. Trimming removed 0 bases at V and 2 bases at J, with 11 bases between. The CDR3 is CASSQERRTGNQPQHF. The DNA of the CDR3 is TGCGCCAGCAGCCAAGAAAGGAGGACTGGCAATCAGCCCCAGCATTTT.

The J gene is TRBJ2-5, the V gene TRBV30, with 10 bases that match TRBD2. Germline V lookup: CDR1 GTSNPN, CDR2 SVGIG (reference sequence). This CDR3 is built from 12 residues. V shed 4 bases, J shed 4 bases, and the junction held 0 bases outside the gene matches. The CDR3 nucleotides are TGTGCCTGGAAGCGGGAGGGAGAGACCCAGTACTTC. This sequence encodes CAWKREGETQYF.

The CDR3 loop is CASSEGQPRLGDGYTF. The CDR3 bases are TGTGCCAGCAGTGAGGGACAGCCGCGGTTAGGGGATGGCTACACCTTC. This chain uses TRBV2 with TRBJ1-2, with 7 bases lining up with TRBD1. The V and J ends lost 3 bases and 6 bases, in that order; junction bases with no gene match: 13. This CDR3 region has 16 residues. The V gene's germline CDR1 is SNHLY and CDR2 FYNNEI.

V gene TRBV6-4 combines with J gene TRBJ2-3, with 8 bases that match TRBD2. The CDR3 runs 15 residues. V shed 0 bases and J 4 bases; nucleotides not matched to a gene: 3. Germline CDR1 and CDR2: MRHNA and SNTAGT. CDR3 in DNA: TGTGCCAGCAGTGACTCGACGGGAGGGCCAGATACGCAGTATTTT. This gives the protein CASSDSTGGPDTQYF.

The chain joins TRBV6-1 to TRBJ1-5, with TRBD1 matching over 10 bases. The CDR3 is made up of 14 amino acids. Germline V CDR1 and CDR2: MNHNS, SASEGT. V trimming: 6 bases; J trimming: 6 bases; junction bases outside the gene matches: 5. CDR3 sequence: CASSGTGVSQPQHF. In DNA form, the CDR3 reads TGTGCCAGCAGCGGGACAGGGGTTAGTCAGCCCCAGCATTTT.

V gene TRBV27 combines with J gene TRBJ2-3; maybe TRBD2 (6 bases). This CDR3 contains 13 residues. V lost 5 bases to trimming and J lost 9 bases, with 15 bases between them. The germline gives CDR1 MNHEY, CDR2 SMNVEV (reference sequence). The CDR3 coding sequence is TGTGCCAGCAGTCTAAGACTAGACCCGACGCAGTATTTT. Residues: CASSLRLDPTQYF.

This chain joins TRBV6-5 and TRBJ2-5; 9 nucleotides agree with TRBD1. Germline loops: CDR1 MNHEY, CDR2 SVGAGI. V dropped 6 bases and J dropped 5; count of bases not matched to a gene: 7. The CDR3 runs 14 residues. The DNA of the CDR3 is TGTGCCAGCAGCCAGGACAGGGGTGTTGAGACCCAGTACTTC. This codes for CASSQDRGVETQYF.